This T cell receptor beta chain was recorded in a study of blood T cell repertoires in COVID-19. In the authors' workflow: Quantification of nucleated cells was approximated via reference gene primer amplification. Some clones are missing from TCRdb's copy, which holds only in-frame ones; the method was immunoSEQ multiplex PCR. The DNA gave D and trimming, while V, J and clone size come from that table. The sample has about 220,000 clones, roughly 85% seen once. This CDR3 contains 15 residues. This receptor was obtained from a man aged 45 to 65 who had recovered from COVID-19. The chain carries TRBV21-1 and TRBJ2-7; TRBD1, as called in the table, went unchecked against the DNA. TRBV21-1 is a recognized pseudogene. The specimen sequenced was peripheral blood. CDR3 sequence: CASSEGQGISYEQYF. CDR3 bases: TGTGCCAGCAGCGAGGGACAGGGGATATCCTACGAGCAGTACTTC.